Following are 20 T cell receptor beta chains from one sample sequenced in a study of OX40 agonist ivuxolimab in advanced cancers. Method: immunoSEQ multiplex PCR; TCRdb's copy keeps in-frame clones and lacks some. In the table there are about 24,000 clones, almost 80% of which are singletons. Sequenced here: CD4+ or CD8+ T cells sorted from blood, sampled in a trial of the OX40 agonist ivuxolimab. Receptor source: an adult with an advanced solid tumor such as melanoma, head and neck, liver or kidney cancer.

The sample holds one count of this clone. This rearrangement joins TRBV11-2 to TRBJ1-6; 11 nucleotides match TRBD1. This CDR3 has 17 residues. J gave up 7 bases and V 2 bases, and 7 bases lay outside the gene matches. The germline V gene has CDR1 SGHAT and CDR2 FQNNGV. The CDR3 sequence is CASSLNHGTGGNSPLHF. The CDR3 region has the DNA TGTGCCAGCAGCTTAAATCACGGGACAGGGGGGAATTCACCCCTCCACTTT.

The rearrangement links TRBV30 to TRBJ2-5; D is undetermined. The CDR3 covers 15 residues. V gave up 2 bases and J gave up 4 bases, with 17 bases separating them. Germline-derived CDR1 and CDR2 are GTSNPN and SVGIG (reference sequence). The DNA for the CDR3 is TGTGCCTGGAGTTCGACATTAGGTGGTGGAGAGACCCAGTACTTC. Its translation is CAWSSTLGGGETQYF.

The chain links TRBV7-2 to TRBJ1-1, with a tentative D call TRBD1 (5 bases). V was trimmed by 5 bases and J by 11 bases, leaving 18 bases between them. Germline CDR1 is SGHTA and CDR2 is FQGNSA. The CDR3 covers 13 residues. As DNA, the CDR3 is TGTGCCAGCAGCCCAAGTGGGGCAAGGTGGGCTTTCTTT. Encoded protein: CASSPSGARWAFF. Full variable domain (outside the CDR3, taken from reference TRBV7-2 and TRBJ1-1): GAGVSQSPSNKVTEKGKDVELRCDPISGHTALYWYRQSLGQGLEFLIYFQGNSAPDKSGLPSDRFSAERTGGSVSTLTIQRTQQEDSAVYLCASSPSGARWAFFGQGTRLTVV.

This chain connects TRBV6-1 to TRBJ1-2, with 7 nucleotides matching TRBD1. Trimming removed 6 bases from V and 3 bases from J; junction bases left unmatched: 7. This CDR3 is 14 amino acids long. Germline CDR1 reads MNHNS; CDR2 reads SASEGT. The chain's CDR3 is CASSPTGQDYGYTF. The CDR3, as DNA: TGTGCCAGCAGCCCGACAGGGCAGGACTATGGCTACACCTTC.

This clone was observed a single time. J is TRBJ1-2 and V is TRBV5-5; D might be TRBD1 (5 bases). Between the trimmed V and J ends, which lost 1 base and 4 bases, there was a span of 8 bases. The CDR3 is made up of 13 amino acids. The germline V gene has CDR1 SGHKS and CDR2 YYEKEE (reference sequence). CDR3 sequence: CASSLWDVYGYTF. The DNA for the CDR3 is TGTGCCAGCAGCTTGTGGGACGTCTATGGCTACACCTTC. Drawing the rest from reference TRBV5-5 and TRBJ1-2, the complete variable domain is DAGVTQSPTHLIKTRGQQVTLRCSPISGHKSVSWYQQVLGQGPQFIFQYYEKEERGRGNFPDRFSARQFPNYSSELNVNALLLGDSALYLCASSLWDVYGYTFGSGTRLTVV.

This chain uses TRBV5-8 with TRBJ2-7, with D perhaps TRBD1 (6 bases). CDR3 length: 12 residues. Germline V lookup: CDR1 SGHTS, CDR2 YDEGEE. V dropped 4 bases and J dropped 6 bases, with 11 bases sitting between them. Here the CDR3 DNA reads TGTGCCAGCAGCCCGGGACACATCGAGCAGTACTTC. It codes for CASSPGHIEQYF.

CDR3 sequence (DNA): TGTGCCAGCAGCTTAGGCCAGGGTTTCTACGAGCAGTACTTC. As protein: CASSLGQGFYEQYF. The gene calls are TRBV11-2 and TRBJ2-7; D perhaps matches TRBD1 (5 bases). This CDR3 contains 14 residues. Trimming left V 1 base short and J 3 bases short, with 10 bases between. Germline V gene sequence: CDR1 SGHAT, CDR2 FQNNGV.

The rearrangement uses TRBV7-9 and TRBJ1-6; D gene uncertain. The germline V and J ends were trimmed by 4 bases and 7 bases, with 11 bases remaining between them. Germline V gives CDR1 SEHNR, CDR2 FQNEAQ (reference sequence). This CDR3 has 14 amino acids. CDR3 in DNA: TGTGCCAGCAGCTCCCGGGATCCAAATTCACCCCTCCACTTT. This translates into CASSSRDPNSPLHF.

The chain joins TRBV9 to TRBJ2-5; 13 bases agree with TRBD2. Germline V gene data show CDR1 as SGDLS and CDR2 as YYNGEE. V lost 0 bases and J lost 5; bases outside the gene matches: 7. CDR3 length: 17 amino acids. The CDR3 protein is CASSVGTSGGARETQYF. The CDR3 DNA reads TGTGCCAGCAGCGTAGGCACTAGCGGGGGGGCCAGGGAGACCCAGTACTTC.

This clone was observed a single time. The rearrangement uses TRBV6-1 and TRBJ1-2; D perhaps matches TRBD1 (5 bases). The length of the CDR3 is 17 residues. V lost 3 bases, J lost 2 bases, and 19 bases lay in between. Germline CDR1 reads MNHNS; CDR2 reads SASEGT. CDR3 nucleotide sequence: TGTGCCAGCAGTGATACCTCGGGGGGTACTATGAACTATGGCTACACCTTC. Translation: CASSDTSGGTMNYGYTF.

The V and J genes are TRBV5-1 and TRBJ2-1; maybe TRBD2 (6 bases). Trimming took off 1 base at V and 7 bases at J, with 15 bases between the two ends. The CDR3 length is 15 residues. Per germline, CDR1 SGHRS and CDR2 YFSETQ. Here the CDR3 DNA reads TGCGCCAGCAGCTTGTTGGCCGGGACTGAGAATGAGCAGTTCTTC. The encoded protein is CASSLLAGTENEQFF.

This clone was detected once. V is TRBV2 and J is TRBJ2-2; D unresolved. Germline V gene data show CDR1 as SNHLY and CDR2 as FYNNEI. This CDR3 is built from 15 residues. V was shortened by 2 bases and J by 3 bases, with 10 bases between the two germline ends. CDR3 protein: CASSESGPHTGELFF. CDR3 coding DNA: TGTGCCAGCAGTGAAAGTGGGCCTCACACCGGGGAGCTGTTTTTT.

This clone has a handful of counts. The chain uses TRBV5-1 and TRBJ2-1; D is unresolved. The CDR3 has 16 amino acids. V was trimmed by 0 bases and J by 0 bases, leaving 10 bases between them. From germline, CDR1 is SGHRS and CDR2 YFSETQ. DNA of the CDR3: TGCGCCAGCAGCTTGGAGGGTCGGAACTCCTACAATGAGCAGTTCTTC. Its translation is CASSLEGRNSYNEQFF.

This clone was detected once. The chain couples TRBV10-3 to TRBJ2-7; D is possibly TRBD1 (6 bases). The germline CDR1 and CDR2 sequences are ENHRY and SYGVKD. V was clipped by 11 bases and J by 1 base, with 15 bases between them. CDR3 length: 13 residues. The CDR3 sequence: CAVARTASYEQYF. The DNA for the CDR3 is TGTGCCGTCGCAAGGACAGCGTCCTACGAGCAGTACTTC.

V is TRBV19 and J is TRBJ1-1, with D maybe TRBD1 (5 bases). V lost 3 bases and J 10 bases, leaving 12 bases between the germline ends. This CDR3 contains 12 residues. Germline CDR1 reads LNHDA; CDR2 reads SQIVND (reference sequence). The CDR3 spells CASSISRGGAFF. The CDR3 bases are TGTGCCAGTAGTATTTCGCGTGGGGGAGCTTTCTTT.

This clone is medium-sized (0.01 to 0.1%) by share. The genes are TRBV27 and TRBJ2-2; D remains unclear. V was trimmed by 9 bases and J by 6 bases, leaving 11 bases between them. The CDR3 extends over 12 amino acids. The germline V gene encodes CDR1 MNHEY and CDR2 SMNVEV (reference sequence). CDR3 sequence reads: CASSKGPGELFF. In DNA form, the CDR3 reads TGTGCCAGTTCAAAAGGCCCCGGGGAGCTGTTTTTT.

The chain employs TRBV5-8 and TRBJ2-1; a weak D match, TRBD1 (5 bases). V dropped 4 bases and J dropped 7 bases, with 9 bases sitting between them. CDR3 size: 12 residues. Germline V CDR1 and CDR2: SGHTS, YDEGEE. For the CDR3, the DNA is TGTGCCAGCAGCCGCAGGGAAAATGAGCAGTTCTTC. This encodes CASSRRENEQFF.

The V gene is TRBV29-1, the J gene TRBJ2-7, with D hard to call. Germline V gene sequence: CDR1 SQVTM, CDR2 ANQGSEA. Trimming left V 0 bases short and J 1 base short, with 7 bases between. There are 13 residues in the CDR3. CDR3: CSVEDRSSYEQYF. Written as DNA, the CDR3 is TGCAGCGTTGAAGACAGGAGTTCCTACGAGCAGTACTTC.

The chain joins TRBV9 to TRBJ1-3, with 7 bases aligning to TRBD1. V lost 2 bases to trimming and J lost 2 bases; unmatched junction nucleotides: 1. The CDR3 is 14 amino acids. The germline V gene has CDR1 SGDLS and CDR2 YYNGEE. The CDR3 loop is CASSVGTAGNTIYF. DNA for the CDR3: TGTGCCAGCAGCGTGGGGACAGCTGGAAACACCATATATTTT.

J is TRBJ1-4 and V is TRBV29-1; the match to TRBD1 covers 9 bases. V lost 7 bases and J lost 7; bases outside the gene matches: 4. Germline CDR1 is SQVTM and CDR2 is ANQGSEA. This CDR3 spans 12 amino acids. The CDR3 protein is CSGLTGGEKLFF. The CDR3 region has the DNA TGCAGCGGATTGACAGGGGGTGAAAAACTGTTTTTT.